This is a list of T cell receptor beta chains from one sample in a study of shared clonotypes between healthy human individuals. Method: immunoSEQ multiplex PCR; TCRdb's copy keeps in-frame clones and lacks some. The data hold roughly 1 million clones, with about 84% observed a single time. The source material was memory CD4+ T cells from PBMCs. The receptors stem from a man younger than 35 in good health. Some clones in this sample may be carry-over from other donors' samples. CDR3s include the opening cysteine and the closing phenylalanine or tryptophan. The D gene is left open where the match is weak. The size of a clone is reported for some rows only, either as once, few or many, or as a class for expanded clones.

V gene: TRBV9; D gene: -; clone size: -; J gene: TRBJ1-3; CDR3 DNA: TGTGCCAGCAGCCTAACGACCCTTCGGAGCTCTGGAAACACCATATATTTT; CDR3 protein: CASSLTTLRSSGNTIYF
V gene: TRBV4-1; D gene: -; clone size: -; J gene: TRBJ2-1; CDR3 DNA: TGCGCCAGCAGCCAAGAAGGGGGAGGGCTATACAATGAGCAGTTCTTC; CDR3 protein: CASSQEGGGLYNEQFF
V gene: TRBV27; D gene: -; clone size: -; J gene: TRBJ1-2; CDR3 DNA: TGTGCCAGCAGTCGGGTGGGAGGAGGCTACACCTTC; CDR3 protein: CASSRVGGGYTF
V gene: TRBV19; D gene: -; clone size: -; J gene: TRBJ2-7; CDR3 DNA: TGTGCCAGTAGCTGGGCGAGCGGTAATGGGTTCTACGAGCAGTACTTC; CDR3 protein: CASSWASGNGFYEQYF
V gene: TRBV5-8; D gene: -; clone size: once; J gene: TRBJ1-5; CDR3 DNA: TGTGCCAGCAGCGAAGGACTGGGTTATCAGCCCCAGCATTTT; CDR3 protein: CASSEGLGYQPQHF
V gene: TRBV29-1; D gene: TRBD1; clone size: -; J gene: TRBJ2-7; CDR3 DNA: TGCAGCGTCGGCCGGACAGGAGGCGAGCAGTACTTC; CDR3 protein: CSVGRTGGEQYF
V gene: TRBV18; D gene: -; clone size: -; J gene: TRBJ2-7; CDR3 DNA: TGTGCCAGCTCACCCATGGGGGGTGGGTACTACGAGCAGTACTTC; CDR3 protein: CASSPMGGGYYEQYF
V gene: TRBV27; D gene: -; clone size: -; J gene: TRBJ2-3; CDR3 DNA: TGTGCCAGCAGAACCAACACAGATACGCAGTATTTT; CDR3 protein: CASRTNTDTQYF
V gene: TRBV2; D gene: -; clone size: -; J gene: TRBJ2-3; CDR3 DNA: TGTGCCAGCAGCCCCATGGGGGTGGGGACAGATACGCAGTATTTT; CDR3 protein: CASSPMGVGTDTQYF
V gene: TRBV11-3; D gene: -; clone size: -; J gene: TRBJ1-1; CDR3 DNA: TGTGCCAGCAGCCTAACCTTGAACACTGAAGCTTTCTTT; CDR3 protein: CASSLTLNTEAFF
V gene: TRBV4-1; D gene: TRBD2; clone size: -; J gene: TRBJ2-5; CDR3 DNA: TGCGCCAGCAGCCAAGATGGGATAGCGGGAGTACAAGAGACCCAGTACTTC; CDR3 protein: CASSQDGIAGVQETQYF
V gene: TRBV18; D gene: TRBD1; clone size: -; J gene: TRBJ2-7; CDR3 DNA: TGTGCCAGCTCACCAAACAGGGGGCACTCCTACGAGCAGTACTTC; CDR3 protein: CASSPNRGHSYEQYF
V gene: TRBV4-2; D gene: TRBD2; clone size: -; J gene: TRBJ2-1; CDR3 DNA: TGTGCCAGCAGCCTTTTAGCGGGATCCCACGAGTACAATGAGCAGTTCTTC; CDR3 protein: CASSLLAGSHEYNEQFF
V gene: TRBV5-6; D gene: -; clone size: -; J gene: TRBJ1-5; CDR3 DNA: TGTGCCAGCAGCTTGCTGGATCAGCCCCAGCATTTT; CDR3 protein: CASSLLDQPQHF
V gene: TRBV6-1; D gene: -; clone size: once; J gene: TRBJ2-7; CDR3 DNA: TGTGCCCTCCCGTCCAAGTACTTC; CDR3 protein: CALPSKYF
V gene: TRBV2; D gene: -; clone size: many; J gene: TRBJ1-4; CDR3 DNA: TGTGCCAGCAGCGGGATGGGTAATGAAAAACTGTTTTTT; CDR3 protein: CASSGMGNEKLFF
V gene: TRBV18; D gene: -; clone size: -; J gene: TRBJ1-2; CDR3 DNA: TGTGCCAGCTCCCCTCTTCCACCGGGGCCCGGAGATGGCTACACCTTC; CDR3 protein: CASSPLPPGPGDGYTF
V gene: TRBV6-5; D gene: -; clone size: -; J gene: TRBJ2-2; CDR3 DNA: TGTGCCAGCAGCAAGGACCCAGCGAGGACCGGGGAGCTGTTTTTT; CDR3 protein: CASSKDPARTGELFF
V gene: TRBV5-1; D gene: -; clone size: once; J gene: TRBJ2-1; CDR3 DNA: TGCGCCAGCAGCCCGCGACCCTTGGGCTACAATGAGCAGTTCTTC; CDR3 protein: CASSPRPLGYNEQFF
V gene: TRBV7-9; D gene: TRBD2; clone size: -; J gene: TRBJ2-5; CDR3 DNA: TGTGCCAGCAGCTTAGGACTAGCGGACTCCCGGGAGACCCAGTACTTC; CDR3 protein: CASSLGLADSRETQYF